The 31 T cell receptor beta chains below come from one sample, sequenced in a study of cytomegalovirus exposure and HLA in healthy donors. The table came from immunoSEQ multiplex PCR; TCRdb's copy has only in-frame clones and leaves some out. Of about 190,000 clones in the sample, more than 65% were seen once. Material: PBMCs. The receptors were gathered from a woman aged 18 to 35 in good health and CMV-seropositive.

This clone was seen just once. This chain uses TRBV19 with TRBJ1-2, with 7 positions matching TRBD1. Germline V CDR1 and CDR2: LNHDA, SQIVND (reference sequence). This CDR3 spans 15 amino acids. V lost 9 bases to trimming and J lost 4 bases; unmatched junction nucleotides: 14. CDR3 coding DNA: TGTGCCAGCGCCCTCCCGCCAGGGGGAACCTATGGCTACACCTTC. Amino acid sequence: CASALPPGGTYGYTF.

With regard to this clone: The limits of the CDR3 on the DNA are not certain, so only TCRdb's listed CDR3 is given. The chain carries TRBV2 and TRBJ2-2; the DNA was not compared with TRBD2, the D call given in the table. From its first to its last residue, the CDR3 has 15 amino acids. Germline CDR1 and CDR2: SNHLY and FYNNEI. CDR3 amino acids: CASTRGGFGNGELFF.

With regard to this clone: The junction shows a germline mismatch at one end, possibly a read error. The rearrangement uses TRBV11-3 and TRBJ2-7; D is perhaps TRBD2 (6 bases). The germline gives CDR1 SGHNT, CDR2 YENEEA. The CDR3 covers 13 residues. The CDR3 reads CASSLNYGEVLNF. The CDR3 region has the DNA TGTGCCAGCAGCTTAAATTACGGGGAGGTCCTGAACTTC.

The rearrangement uses TRBV19 and TRBJ1-6; D unclear. The germline V gene has CDR1 LNHDA and CDR2 SQIVND (reference sequence). The CDR3 has 15 residues. Trimming took 7 bases from V and 9 from J, leaving 19 bases between them. CDR3 nucleotides: TGTGCCAGTAAACCCCGACCGGTACGGGGTTCACCCCTCCACTTT. It specifies CASKPRPVRGSPLHF.

As regards this clone: The same CDR3 can be traced to other DNA sequences in this sample. This CDR3 reads CASSYEGGYTF. CDR3 DNA: TGTGCCAGCAGTTACGAGGGTGGGTACACCTTC. This chain connects TRBV6-5 to TRBJ1-2; D is uncertain. The CDR3 extends over 11 amino acids. Germline CDR1 reads MNHEY; CDR2 reads SVGAGI. V gave up 2 bases and J gave up 11 bases, with 9 bases separating them.

V usage is TRBV9 and J usage is TRBJ1-6; D gene uncertain. Trimming left V 0 bases short and J 8 bases short, with 15 bases between. The CDR3 sequence is 16 residues long. Germline CDR1 and CDR2: SGDLS and YYNGEE. CDR3 nucleotide sequence: TGTGCCAGCAGCGTAGCCCTGCACCCCGGGGATTCACCCCTCCACTTT. It specifies CASSVALHPGDSPLHF.

The chain has TRBV4-1 and TRBJ1-4; no firm D call. Between the trimmed V and J ends, which lost 1 base and 0 bases, there was a span of 9 bases. The CDR3 has 16 amino acids. CDR1 is MGHRA and CDR2 is YSYEKL in the germline V gene. CDR3 nucleotides: TGCGCCAGCAGCCAAGGGAGTTTCGCAACTAATGAAAAACTGTTTTTT. The encoded protein is CASSQGSFATNEKLFF.

This chain joins TRBV7-9 and TRBJ2-2; perhaps TRBD1 as D (5 bases). The ends were cut back, 3 bases at V and 4 bases at J, with 9 bases in the middle. This CDR3 has 14 residues. The germline V gene has CDR1 SEHNR and CDR2 FQNEAQ (reference sequence). The CDR3 spells CASSFQGITGELFF. In nucleotides, the CDR3 is TGTGCCAGCAGCTTCCAGGGCATCACCGGGGAGCTGTTTTTT.

CDR3 in DNA: TGTGCCAGCAGCTTAACAGCAGGGAAGGACGAGCAGTACTTC. Protein product: CASSLTAGKDEQYF. The chain couples TRBV11-3 to TRBJ2-7; D is possibly TRBD1 (5 bases). CDR1 and CDR2 from the germline V gene are SGHNT and YENEEA. This CDR3 region has 14 residues. The ends were cut back, 2 bases at V and 5 bases at J, with 13 bases in the middle.

The V gene is TRBV2, the J gene TRBJ2-2; D gene ambiguous. The CDR3 sequence is 11 residues long. V was clipped by 6 bases and J by 6 bases, with 5 bases between them. Germline V gene data show CDR1 as SNHLY and CDR2 as FYNNEI. In DNA form, the CDR3 reads TGTGCCAGCAGACAGTCCGGGGAGCTGTTTTTT. Translated: CASRQSGELFF.

V gene TRBV4-1 combines with J gene TRBJ1-2; the D is unclear. Germline V CDR1 and CDR2: MGHRA, YSYEKL. This CDR3 spans 13 amino acids. Between the trimmed V and J ends, which lost 1 base and 4 bases, there was a span of 7 bases. CDR3 DNA: TGCGCCAGCAGCCAAGTGGACTTCTATGGCTACACCTTC. Its translation is CASSQVDFYGYTF.

The chain has TRBV7-2 and TRBJ1-1; D gene uncertain. Germline-derived CDR1 and CDR2 are SGHTA and FQGNSA. V gave up 4 bases and J gave up 1 base, with 13 bases separating them. The CDR3 has 15 amino acids. The CDR3 region is CASSSPRIKNTEAFF. CDR3 in DNA: TGTGCCAGCAGCTCACCCAGAATAAAGAACACTGAAGCTTTCTTT.

The chain recombines TRBV19 with TRBJ1-3; 10 nucleotides align to TRBD1. CDR1 and CDR2 (germline): LNHDA, SQIVND (reference sequence). This CDR3 region has 15 residues. The J segment lost 2 bases and the V segment lost 3 bases, leaving 1 base of the junction unmatched. The CDR3 bases are TGTGCCAGTAGTATGGACAGGGGGACTGGAAACACCATATATTTT. Amino acids: CASSMDRGTGNTIYF.

The genes are TRBV4-3 and TRBJ2-2; D call uncertain. V was clipped by 1 base and J by 4 bases, with 7 bases between them. The length of the CDR3 is 14 residues. Germline V gene lookup returns CDR1 LGHNA and CDR2 YSLEER. This CDR3 is CASSQGHFTGELFF. The DNA of the CDR3 is TGCGCCAGCAGCCAAGGGCATTTCACCGGGGAGCTGTTTTTT.

J is TRBJ1-6 and V is TRBV7-6; D might be TRBD1 (5 bases). Germline V gives CDR1 SGHVS, CDR2 FNYEAQ. V lost 4 bases, J lost 8 bases, and 15 bases lay in between. This CDR3 is built from 15 residues. CDR3 coding DNA: TGTGCCAGCAGCTCGGACACGCTGACCTATTCACCCCTCCACTTT. It codes for CASSSDTLTYSPLHF.

The chain recombines TRBV27 with TRBJ2-2; 10 positions agree with TRBD1. J was trimmed by 4 bases and V by 6 bases; bases with no gene match: 8. Germline V gene data show CDR1 as MNHEY and CDR2 as SMNVEV (reference sequence). This CDR3 has 16 amino acids. The CDR3 protein is CASSPSTGGVTGELFF. CDR3 in DNA: TGTGCCAGCAGCCCTTCGACAGGGGGCGTCACCGGGGAGCTGTTTTTT.

V gene TRBV27 combines with J gene TRBJ2-2; 7 positions match TRBD2. The CDR3 consists of 13 residues. CDR1 and CDR2 from the germline V gene are MNHEY and SMNVEV (reference sequence). J lost 6 bases, V lost 7 bases, and 5 bases had no gene match. Here the CDR3 reads CASTSGRAGELFF. CDR3 bases: TGTGCCAGCACTTCAGGGAGGGCCGGGGAGCTGTTTTTT.

This chain links TRBV27 with TRBJ2-3; 7 positions agree with TRBD2. Per germline, CDR1 MNHEY and CDR2 SMNVEV (reference sequence). V lost 3 bases to trimming and J lost 1 base; unmatched junction nucleotides: 7. The CDR3 totals 16 residues. Here the CDR3 reads CASSLRLAARTDTQYF. CDR3 DNA sequence: TGTGCCAGCAGTTTGCGTCTAGCGGCGCGCACAGATACGCAGTATTTT.

The rearrangement joins TRBV13 to TRBJ2-3; a weak D match, TRBD1 (5 bases). CDR1 and CDR2 (germline): PRHDT, FYEKMQ (reference sequence). The CDR3 runs 12 residues. The ends were cut back, 5 bases at V and 5 bases at J, with 8 bases in the middle. CDR3 in DNA: TGTGCCAGCAGCCCTCAGGGAGATACGCAGTATTTT. Its protein is CASSPQGDTQYF.

The rearrangement uses TRBV5-8 and TRBJ2-1; 7 bases agree with TRBD2. With 4 bases clipped from V and 3 bases from J, the junction kept 13 bases outside the gene matches. This CDR3 has 17 amino acids. Germline V gene data show CDR1 as SGHTS and CDR2 as YDEGEE. The CDR3 coding sequence is TGTGCCAGCAGCCCCCCTAGCGGAAAAATTCTCTACAATGAGCAGTTCTTC. Protein sequence: CASSPPSGKILYNEQFF. Based on the CDR3 plus reference TRBV5-8 and TRBJ2-1, the full variable domain is EAGVTQSPTHLIKTRGQQATLRCSPISGHTSVYWYQQALGLGLQFLLWYDEGEERNRGNFPPRFSGRQFPNYSSELNVNALELEDSALYLCASSPPSGKILYNEQFFGPGTRLTVL.

The V call is TRBV7-8, the J call TRBJ1-6; 8 bases are shared with TRBD1. Germline trimming cut 5 bases from V and 0 bases from J; bases unmatched to any gene: 12. CDR1 is SGHVS and CDR2 is FQNEAQ in the germline V gene. The CDR3 sequence is 19 residues long. The CDR3 DNA sequence: TGTGCCAGCAGCATCCGGGACAGGTTTAAAAGCTCCTATAATTCACCCCTCCACTTT. Its protein product is CASSIRDRFKSSYNSPLHF.

This clone showed up just once. The chain recombines TRBV5-1 with TRBJ2-7; D is possibly TRBD2 (7 bases). The CDR3 is 13 residues long. Germline CDR1 is SGHRS and CDR2 is YFSETQ. Trimming removed 6 bases at V and 6 bases at J, with 16 bases between. The CDR3: CASKGGGGFEQYF. CDR3 in DNA: TGCGCCAGCAAGGGGGGCGGGGGCTTCGAGCAGTACTTC.

This clone was counted between two and nine times. V usage is TRBV19 and J usage is TRBJ1-5; a possible D gene is TRBD1 (6 bases). V lost 7 bases to trimming and J lost 7 bases, with 17 bases between them. The CDR3 covers 14 residues. The germline V gene encodes CDR1 LNHDA and CDR2 SQIVND (reference sequence). The CDR3 here is CASKTFGGRQPQHF. DNA of the CDR3: TGTGCCAGTAAAACTTTCGGGGGGCGGCAGCCCCAGCATTTT.

This clone was seen only a few times. The J gene is TRBJ1-2, the V gene TRBV5-1; tentative D call: TRBD1 (6 bases). The germline V gene has CDR1 SGHRS and CDR2 YFSETQ. This CDR3 is built from 14 residues. Trimming cost V 3 bases and J 4 bases, with 13 bases left between them. CDR3 DNA sequence: TGCGCCAGCAGCTCCTCAGGGGCAGGCTATGGCTACACCTTC. The encoded protein is CASSSSGAGYGYTF.

V gene TRBV19 combines with J gene TRBJ1-1, with TRBD1 matching 9 bases. Germline V gene data show CDR1 as LNHDA and CDR2 as SQIVND (reference sequence). The CDR3 has 15 residues. Trimming took 3 bases from V and 0 from J; bases not matched to a gene: 2. DNA of the CDR3: TGTGCCAGTAGTATGGGGACAGGGCTGAACACTGAAGCTTTCTTT. This translates into CASSMGTGLNTEAFF.

This clone was recorded a few times. The chain joins TRBV11-2 to TRBJ1-4, with D uncertain. The ends were cut back, 1 base at V and 0 bases at J, with 9 bases in the middle. Looked up from germline, CDR1 is SGHAT and CDR2 is FQNNGV. This CDR3 contains 16 residues. CDR3 coding DNA: TGTGCCAGCAGCTTAGGAGGGTTTGCAACTAATGAAAAACTGTTTTTT. It translates to CASSLGGFATNEKLFF. Full variable domain (remainder filled in from reference TRBV11-2 and TRBJ1-4): EAGVAQSPRYKIIEKRQSVAFWCNPISGHATLYWYQQILGQGPKLLIQFQNNGVVDDSQLPKDRFSAERLKGVDSTLKIQPAKLEDSAVYLCASSLGGFATNEKLFFGSGTQLSVL.

The chain carries TRBV7-6 and TRBJ2-1, with 14 nucleotides matching TRBD2. V trimming: 3 bases; J trimming: 0 bases; junction bases outside the gene matches: 7. Germline CDR1 is SGHVS and CDR2 is FNYEAQ. This CDR3 has 19 residues. CDR3 DNA: TGTGCCAGCAGCTTCCGACTAGCGGGGGGGATTAACTCCTACAATGAGCAGTTCTTC. Protein sequence: CASSFRLAGGINSYNEQFF.

The table lists this clone with a count of one. The genes are TRBV18 and TRBJ1-2; D is unclear. The CDR3 totals 15 residues. The V end was cut by 0 bases, the J end by 6 bases, with 14 bases between. Germline V CDR1 and CDR2: KGHSH, LQKENI. The CDR3 bases are TGTGCCAGCTCACCACCGGAGTTTACGAATAATGGCTACACCTTC. Translating gives CASSPPEFTNNGYTF.

The CDR3 DNA is TGTGCCAGCAGCTTAGCTCTGGGACAGGTCGTGGACTACACCTTC. As protein: CASSLALGQVVDYTF. This sequence joins TRBV7-8 and TRBJ1-2, with TRBD1 identical over 8 bases. V shed 0 bases, J shed 10 bases, and the junction held 10 bases outside the gene matches. Per germline, CDR1 SGHVS and CDR2 FQNEAQ. There are 15 residues in the CDR3.

V gene TRBV7-5 combines with J gene TRBJ2-6; whether TRBD1, the table's D call, matches the DNA was not checked. TRBV7-5 is flagged as a pseudogene. The CDR3 has 22 residues. CDR3 amino acids: CARSLERPPGGDREPGANVLTF. DNA of the CDR3: TGTGCCAGAAGCTTAGAGCGGCCCCCGGGTGGGGACAGGGAACCTGGGGCCAACGTCCTGACTTTC.

This rearrangement joins TRBV6-1 to TRBJ1-6; D ambiguous. V gave up 6 bases and J gave up 15 bases, with 12 bases separating them. Germline values: CDR1 MNHNS, CDR2 SASEGT. This CDR3 comprises 11 residues. For the CDR3, the DNA is TGTGCCAGCAGCTCCGGTCATGGCCTCCACTTT. Translation gives CASSSGHGLHF.